Each of the 18 T cell receptor beta chains below was sequenced from the same sample in a study of immune heterogeneity within non-small cell lung tumors. For each sample, template was 600 ng of bulk tumor genomic DNA. Spaced far apart, several biopsies were taken from each primary tumor during surgery. With untreated, newly diagnosed non-small cell lung cancer, the patients went on to undergo curative surgery. A multiplex PCR containing 32 V primers and 13 J primers was used to amplify TCR beta CDR3. TCRdb passed the multiplex PCR reads through MiXCR, listing each CDR3 protein once. The sample consists of about 3,000 distinct CDR3 sequences, about a quarter of them appearing once. The sequenced sample was lung tumor tissue. The origin of the receptors is a female donor with non-small cell lung cancer.

Points on this clonotype: Relative to the germline gene, one junction end is altered; a read error may explain this. The chain recombines TRBV16 with TRBJ1-1, with 8 nucleotides matching TRBD1. CDR1 KGHSY and CDR2 FQNENV come from the germline V gene. This CDR3 region has 13 residues. The DNA for the CDR3 is TGTGCCAGCAGCCAATGGCGACAGGGGAAGAAGGAATTT. Residues: CASSQWRQGKKEF.

This clonotype was recorded a few times. The chain uses TRBV9 and TRBJ2-1; TRBD2 matches 8 bases. Germline loops: CDR1 SGDLS, CDR2 YYNGEE. The CDR3 runs to 17 residues. Unmatched junction bases numbered 10, after V lost 3 bases and J lost 2 bases. In DNA form, the CDR3 reads TGTGCCAGCAGCGCCCCGGGGGGGAGGGCGGCCTACAATGAGCAGTTCTTC. This sequence encodes CASSAPGGRAAYNEQFF. Combining the CDR3 with reference TRBV9 and TRBJ2-1 gives the whole variable domain DSGVTQTPKHLITATGQRVTLRCSPRSGDLSVYWYQQSLDQGLQFLIQYYNGEERAKGNILERFSAQQFPDLHSELNLSSLELGDSALYFCASSAPGGRAAYNEQFFGPGTRLTVL.

This clonotype was seen once. This chain links TRBV5-1 with TRBJ1-4; D not resolved. In germline, CDR1 is SGHRS, CDR2 YFSETQ. V was trimmed by 0 bases and J by 7 bases, leaving 7 bases between them. This CDR3 region has 13 residues. The CDR3 sequence: CASSLDYGEKLFF. In DNA, the CDR3 is TGCGCCAGCAGCTTGGACTATGGTGAAAAACTGTTTTTT.

This clonotype was seen a few times. The genes are TRBV6-4 and TRBJ2-2; D is uncertain. This CDR3 comprises 12 residues. V gave up 2 bases and J gave up 6 bases, with 4 bases separating them. The germline gives CDR1 MRHNA, CDR2 SNTAGT. CDR3 protein: CASSDRSGELFF. CDR3 bases: TGTGCCAGCAGTGACAGGTCCGGGGAGCTGTTTTTT.

This clonotype was counted a few times. The CDR3 DNA sequence: TGTGCCAGCAGCTCCCCACAGGCCGTGGCTTTCTTT. It encodes CASSSPQAVAFF. The V gene is TRBV13, the J gene TRBJ1-1, with a weak D call TRBD1 (5 bases). Trimming removed 4 bases from V and 11 bases from J, with 14 bases in between. CDR1 is PRHDT and CDR2 is FYEKMQ in the germline V gene (reference sequence). The CDR3 length is 12 residues.

This clonotype was seen a few times. The chain links TRBV9 to TRBJ1-3; no reliable D call. This CDR3 comprises 15 residues. Trimming cost V 0 bases and J 1 base, with 8 bases left between them. Looked up from germline, CDR1 is SGDLS and CDR2 is YYNGEE. CDR3 coding DNA: TGTGCCAGCAGCGTAGGATTCGGTTCTGGAAACACCATATATTTT. Its protein product is CASSVGFGSGNTIYF.

In its sample, this clonotype was seen a few times. The chain recombines TRBV20-1 with TRBJ2-1; 11 bases line up with TRBD1. Trimming removed 1 base from V and 4 bases from J; junction bases left unmatched: 9. The CDR3 spans 17 residues. In germline, CDR1 is DFQATT, CDR2 SNEGSKA (reference sequence). The CDR3 nucleotides are TGCAGTGCTAGAGTTTCCCTCGGGACAGGGGGTTACAATGAGCAGTTCTTC. Translation gives CSARVSLGTGGYNEQFF.

By frequency in the sample, this clonotype is large. The V call is TRBV12-3 or TRBV12-4, the J call TRBJ2-2; D unresolved. Trimming cost V 5 bases and J 8 bases, with 6 bases left between them. This CDR3 has 11 amino acids. CDR3: CASSPSGELFF. Here the CDR3 DNA reads TGTGCCAGCAGTCCCTCTGGGGAGCTGTTTTTT.

In its sample, this clonotype ranks as large. The chain links TRBV28 to TRBJ1-4, with 7 positions matching TRBD1. The CDR3 has 14 residues. Germline values: CDR1 MDHEN, CDR2 SYDVKM. Trimming took 6 bases from V and 8 from J; bases not matched to a gene: 9. The CDR3 DNA reads TGTGCCAGCAGCCTGACAGGGACCGACGAAAAACTGTTTTTT. Amino acids: CASSLTGTDEKLFF.

Notes on this clonotype: A clone one base away is much larger, so this may be a read error. The chain joins TRBV25-1 to TRBJ1-1; D is possibly TRBD1 (5 bases). The CDR3 is made up of 15 amino acids. V was shortened by 3 bases and J by 0 bases, with 11 bases between the two germline ends. The germline V gene has CDR1 MGHDK and CDR2 SYGVNS. CDR3 bases: TGTGCCAGCAGTGAGAGGGCAGGGATGAACACTGAAGCTTTCTTT. This gives the protein CASSERAGMNTEAFF.

By share, this clonotype counts as medium-sized. The chain couples TRBV19 to TRBJ2-2; 10 bases are shared with TRBD2. The junction had 10 bases not matched to a gene; V was cut back by 8 bases and J by 4 bases. Germline V lookup: CDR1 LNHDA, CDR2 SQIVND (reference sequence). This CDR3 contains 16 residues. Here the CDR3 reads CASGGWTSGITGELFF. For the CDR3, the DNA is TGTGCCAGTGGGGGGTGGACTAGCGGAATCACCGGGGAGCTGTTTTTT.

In its sample, this clonotype is large. The V call is TRBV28, the J call TRBJ2-7; 11 bases fit TRBD2. Germline CDR1 and CDR2: MDHEN and SYDVKM. The CDR3 loop spans 14 amino acids. The trim removed 5 bases at V and 5 bases at J, leaving 5 bases unmatched. The CDR3 region has the DNA TGTGCCAGCAGTGAACTAGCGGGAGATGACGAGCAGTACTTC. The encoded protein is CASSELAGDDEQYF.

A word on this clonotype: A much larger clone is a single base away; this may be a read error. V usage is TRBV9 and J usage is TRBJ2-7, with 13 bases matching TRBD2. The length of the CDR3 is 18 residues. The V gene's germline CDR1 is SGDLS and CDR2 YYNGEE. The CDR3 sequence: CASSVAPTSGRPPYEEYF. CDR3 DNA sequence: TGTGCCAGCAGCGTAGCTCCGACTAGCGGGAGGCCTCCCTACGAGGAGTACTTC.

This clonotype has only a few counts. The V call is TRBV20-1, the J call TRBJ2-5, with 12 positions matching TRBD2. The CDR3 spans 16 residues. Germline-derived CDR1 and CDR2 are DFQATT and SNEGSKA (reference sequence). With 5 bases clipped from V and 4 bases from J, the junction kept 11 bases outside the gene matches. The DNA for the CDR3 is TGCAGTGCTTACCGACTAGCGGGAGTTCTCGGAGAGACCCAGTACTTC. The encoded protein is CSAYRLAGVLGETQYF.

This clonotype is deemed medium-sized (0.01 to 0.1%). V is TRBV19 and J is TRBJ1-6, with TRBD1 matching over 10 bases. The CDR3 runs to 15 residues. Germline CDR1 reads LNHDA; CDR2 reads SQIVND (reference sequence). Germline trimming cut 4 bases from V and 10 bases from J; bases unmatched to any gene: 7. CDR3 DNA: TGTGCCAGTAGTACCACCGGGACAGGGGCATCACCCCTCCACTTT. Translation: CASSTTGTGASPLHF.

This clonotype was seen more than once but under ten times. The chain links TRBV28 to TRBJ1-5; D possibly corresponds to TRBD1 (5 bases). The CDR3 extends over 14 amino acids. The V end lost 2 bases, the J end lost 7 bases, and 12 bases lay between the germline ends. Germline V gene sequence: CDR1 MDHEN, CDR2 SYDVKM. CDR3 sequence reads: CASSLVGLSQPQHF. The CDR3 coding sequence is TGTGCCAGCAGTTTAGTGGGGCTCAGCCAGCCCCAGCATTTT.

This clonotype is labeled as medium-sized. The chain couples TRBV27 to TRBJ1-1; TRBD1 agrees at 9 bases. V shed 2 bases, J shed 1 base, and the junction held 8 bases outside the gene matches. The length of the CDR3 is 17 residues. The germline CDR1 and CDR2 sequences are MNHEY and SMNVEV (reference sequence). The DNA for the CDR3 is TGTGCCAGCAGTTTAGGTTACAGGGGGCCCAGGAACACTGAAGCTTTCTTT. It is translated as CASSLGYRGPRNTEAFF.

The chain links TRBV7-8 to TRBJ1-1; 9 nucleotides align to TRBD1. The V gene end was trimmed by 5 bases and the J gene end by 1 base; junction bases not matched to a gene: 2. This CDR3 has 14 amino acids. In germline, CDR1 is SGHVS, CDR2 FQNEAQ. CDR3 amino acids: CASSPGQGNTEAFF. CDR3 in DNA: TGTGCCAGCAGCCCGGGACAGGGGAACACTGAAGCTTTCTTT. Full variable domain (outside the CDR3, taken from reference TRBV7-8 and TRBJ1-1): GAGVSQSPRYKVAKRGQDVALRCDPISGHVSLFWYQQALGQGPEFLTYFQNEAQLDKSGLPSDRFFAERPEGSVSTLKIQRTQQEDSAVYLCASSPGQGNTEAFFGQGTRLTVV.